This is a list of T cell receptor beta chains from one sample in a study of OX40 agonist ivuxolimab in advanced cancers. Some clones are missing from TCRdb's copy, which holds only in-frame ones; the method was immunoSEQ multiplex PCR. The sample consists of approximately 58,000 clones, roughly 84% of them appearing once. This specimen consisted of CD4+ or CD8+ T cells sorted from blood, obtained in a trial of the OX40 agonist ivuxolimab. The receptors originated from an adult with an advanced solid tumor such as melanoma, head and neck, liver or kidney cancer. Each CDR3 is given with its conserved first and last residue. D genes are given only for firm matches. Clone size appears in some rows only: once, few, many, or a class for an expanded clone.

CDR3 protein	CDR3 DNA	clone size	D gene	V gene	J gene	CDR3 length
CASSREAGTYEQYF	TGTGCCAGCAGCCGAGAAGCGGGCACCTACGAGCAGTACTTC	NA	NA	TRBV7-6	TRBJ2-7	14
CASRRDTDDLKGAFF	TGTGCCAGCAGGAGAGATACAGATGACCTGAAGGGGGCTTTCTTT	NA	NA	TRBV2	TRBJ1-1	15
CASSPVLGQYF	TGTGCCAGCAGCCCGGTACTCGGGCAGTACTTC	NA	NA	TRBV5-8	TRBJ2-7	11
CASAGQGLNQPQHF	TGTGCCAGCGCGGGACAGGGGCTCAATCAGCCCCAGCATTTT	NA	TRBD1	TRBV27	TRBJ1-5	14
CASSPRGGGASDTQYF	TGTGCCAGCAGCCCGAGAGGCGGGGGGGCTTCAGATACGCAGTATTTT	NA	TRBD2	TRBV7-2	TRBJ2-3	16
CASSQPWEPQYF	TGCGCCAGCAGCCAACCATGGGAACCGCAGTACTTC	NA	NA	TRBV4-1	TRBJ2-7	12
CASSSRGHEQYF	TGTGCCAGCAGTTCCAGGGGGCACGAGCAGTACTTC	NA	TRBD1	TRBV28	TRBJ2-7	12
CASSKGQSYNEQFF	TGTGCCAGTAGTAAAGGTCAGTCCTACAATGAGCAGTTCTTC	NA	NA	TRBV19	TRBJ2-1	14
CASSAVVPSTDTQYF	TGTGCCAGCAGTGCAGTAGTCCCTAGCACAGATACGCAGTATTTT	NA	NA	TRBV6-5	TRBJ2-3	15
CASSLSRRGNEAFF	TGTGCCAGCAGTTTAAGTAGAAGGGGGAATGAAGCTTTCTTT	NA	NA	TRBV27	TRBJ1-1	14
CSVGAGGIYNEQFF	TGCAGCGTTGGAGCGGGAGGAATTTATAATGAGCAGTTCTTC	NA	TRBD2	TRBV29-1	TRBJ2-1	14
CASSLDRGDEQFF	TGTGCCAGCAGCCTTGACAGGGGGGATGAGCAGTTCTTC	NA	TRBD1	TRBV11-2	TRBJ2-1	13
CASSGTGNPFGPQHF	TGTGCCAGCAGTGGCACAGGGAACCCGTTTGGGCCCCAGCATTTT	few	NA	TRBV28	TRBJ1-5	15
CAISAATGTSLDTQYF	TGTGCCATCAGTGCCGCGACTGGGACTAGTTTAGATACGCAGTATTTT	NA	TRBD2	TRBV10-3	TRBJ2-3	16
CASSYSMGGSSYEQYF	TGTGCCAGCAGTTACTCAATGGGGGGGAGCTCCTACGAGCAGTACTTC	NA	TRBD2	TRBV6-5	TRBJ2-7	16
CASSRQGADYEQYF	TGTGCCAGCAGCCGACAGGGGGCGGATTACGAGCAGTACTTC	NA	TRBD1	TRBV7-2	TRBJ2-7	14
CASSVDYNEQFF	TGTGCCAGCAGCGTCGACTACAATGAGCAGTTCTTC	NA	NA	TRBV9	TRBJ2-1	12
CASRYRGHTEAFF	TGTGCCAGCAGGTACAGGGGGCATACTGAAGCTTTCTTT	NA	TRBD1	TRBV2	TRBJ1-1	13
CASSPRTEARYEQYF	TGTGCCAGCAGCCCCCGGACAGAGGCCCGCTACGAGCAGTACTTC	NA	NA	TRBV7-9	TRBJ2-7	15
CASSLGVGRGINEQFF	TGTGCCAGCAGTTTAGGGGTAGGCAGGGGGATTAATGAGCAGTTCTTC	few	TRBD1	TRBV28	TRBJ2-1	16
CASSGGVAGTGELFF	TGTGCCAGCAGTGGGGGGGTAGCGGGCACCGGGGAGCTGTTTTTT	NA	TRBD2	TRBV2	TRBJ2-2	15
CASSKGKAYYEQYF	TGTGCCAGCAGCAAAGGGAAGGCTTACTACGAGCAGTACTTC	NA	NA	TRBV21-1	TRBJ2-7	14
CASSPRTGEGHGSPLHF	TGTGCCAGCTCACCTCGGACAGGGGAGGGCCATGGTTCACCCCTCCACTTT	NA	TRBD1	TRBV18	TRBJ1-6	17
CASSRGQGPYEQYF	TGTGCCAGTAGTAGAGGTCAGGGACCCTACGAGCAGTACTTC	NA	NA	TRBV6-5	TRBJ2-7	14
CSGTQELNTEAFF	TGCAGCGGCACACAGGAGTTGAACACTGAAGCTTTCTTT	NA	NA	TRBV29-1	TRBJ1-1	13
CASSWSKETQYF	TGTGCCAGCAGCTGGTCGAAAGAGACCCAGTACTTC	NA	NA	TRBV11-2	TRBJ2-5	12